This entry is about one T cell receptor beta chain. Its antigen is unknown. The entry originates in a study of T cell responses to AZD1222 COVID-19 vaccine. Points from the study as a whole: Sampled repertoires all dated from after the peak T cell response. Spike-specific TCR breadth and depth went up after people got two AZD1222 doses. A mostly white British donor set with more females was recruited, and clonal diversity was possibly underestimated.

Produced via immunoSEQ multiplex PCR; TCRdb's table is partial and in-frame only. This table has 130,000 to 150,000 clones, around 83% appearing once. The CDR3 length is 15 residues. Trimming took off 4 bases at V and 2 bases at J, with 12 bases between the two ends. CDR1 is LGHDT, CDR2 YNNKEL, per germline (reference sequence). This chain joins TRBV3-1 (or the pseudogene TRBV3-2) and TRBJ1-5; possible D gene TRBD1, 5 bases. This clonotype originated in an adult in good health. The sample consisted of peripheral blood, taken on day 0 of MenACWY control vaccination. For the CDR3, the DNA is TGTGCCAGCAGCCTTTCCGGAGGGGGCAATCAGCCCCAGCATTTT. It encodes CASSLSGGGNQPQHF.